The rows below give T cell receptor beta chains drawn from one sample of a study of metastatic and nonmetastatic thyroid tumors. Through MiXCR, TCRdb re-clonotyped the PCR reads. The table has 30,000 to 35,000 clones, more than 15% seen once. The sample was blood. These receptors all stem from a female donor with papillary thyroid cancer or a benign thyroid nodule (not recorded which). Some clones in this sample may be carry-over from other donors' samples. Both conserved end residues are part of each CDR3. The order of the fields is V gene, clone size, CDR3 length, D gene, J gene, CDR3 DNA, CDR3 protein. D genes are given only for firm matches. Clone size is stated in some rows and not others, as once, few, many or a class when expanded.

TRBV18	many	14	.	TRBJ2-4	TGTGCCAGCTCACCTGGGGGGCCAAAAAACATTCAGTACTTC	CASSPGGPKNIQYF
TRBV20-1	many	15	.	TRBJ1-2	TGCAGTGCTAGAGATTATTACACCGAGGGGTATGGCTACACCTTC	CSARDYYTEGYGYTF
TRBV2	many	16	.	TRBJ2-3	TGTGCCAGCAGTGAAGTGTTAGGGCGTAGCACAGATACGCAGTATTTT	CASSEVLGRSTDTQYF
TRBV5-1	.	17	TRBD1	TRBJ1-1	TGCGCCAGCCGTCGTTCCCAAGGGACAGGGGGTATTACTGAAGCTTTCTTT	CASRRSQGTGGITEAFF
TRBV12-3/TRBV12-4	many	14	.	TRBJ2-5	TGTGCCAGCAGTTTAACGTCCCCTGGGGAGACCCAGTACTTC	CASSLTSPGETQYF
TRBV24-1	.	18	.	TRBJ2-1	TGTGCCACCAGTGATGCCGCCCTTTCTGCGTTAGTATACAATGAGCAGTTCTTC	CATSDAALSALVYNEQFF
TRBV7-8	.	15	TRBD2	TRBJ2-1	TGTGCCAGCCGGGGCCTCAGCGGGAACTACAATGAGCAGTTCTTC	CASRGLSGNYNEQFF
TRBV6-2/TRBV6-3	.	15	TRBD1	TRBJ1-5	TGTGCCAGCAGTGGAGGGACAGCAAACAATCAGCCCCAGCATTTT	CASSGGTANNQPQHF
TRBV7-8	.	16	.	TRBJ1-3	TGTGCCAGCAGCCAGGGACTAAGCCGGTCTGGAAACACCATATATTTT	CASSQGLSRSGNTIYF
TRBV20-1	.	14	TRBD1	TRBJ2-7	TGCAGTGCTAGAGATAGGGACAGAAGCTACGAGCAGTACTTC	CSARDRDRSYEQYF
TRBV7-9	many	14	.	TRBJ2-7	TGTGCCAGCAGCTCCTCCCAAGGGGCCTACGAGCAGTACTTC	CASSSSQGAYEQYF
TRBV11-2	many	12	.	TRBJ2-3	TGTGCCAGCAGCGTCCGAGGAGCTACGCAGTATTTT	CASSVRGATQYF
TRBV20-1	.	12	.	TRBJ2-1	TGCAGTGCTTCCACAGGGTACAATGAGCAGTTCTTC	CSASTGYNEQFF
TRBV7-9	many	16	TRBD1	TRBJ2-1	TGTGCCAGCAGCTTATTCGAAGGGACAGGGGCCCATGAGCAGTTCTTC	CASSLFEGTGAHEQFF
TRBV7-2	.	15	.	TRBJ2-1	TGTGCCAGCAGCCAGCGCAGGGGCTCCTACAGTGAGCAGTTCTTC	CASSQRRGSYSEQFF
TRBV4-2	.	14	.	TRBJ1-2	TGTGCCAGCAGCCAAAGAGAAGGTGAGAAGGGCTACACCTTC	CASSQREGEKGYTF
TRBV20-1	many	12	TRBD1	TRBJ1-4	TGCAGTGCTACCCAGGGGGGGGAAAAACTGTTTTTT	CSATQGGEKLFF
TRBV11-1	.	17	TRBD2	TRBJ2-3	TGTGCCAGCAGTAAAGGACTAGCGGGGTTTAACACAGATACGCAGTATTTT	CASSKGLAGFNTDTQYF
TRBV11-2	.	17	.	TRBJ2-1	TGTGCCAGCAGCGATAGAGATCGGTCGTGGGTTTACAATGAGCAGTTCTTC	CASSDRDRSWVYNEQFF
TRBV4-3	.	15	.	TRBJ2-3	TGCGCCAGCAGCCAAGCGTCCCAACAGGGAGATACGCAGTATTTT	CASSQASQQGDTQYF
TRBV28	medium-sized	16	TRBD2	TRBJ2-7	TGTGCCAGCAGCCAAGTAGGAGCGGGGAACTCCTACGAGCAGTACTTC	CASSQVGAGNSYEQYF
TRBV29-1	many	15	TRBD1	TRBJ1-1	TGCAGCGTGGAACCGGGACAGCCGGTGAAGACTGAAGCTTTCTTT	CSVEPGQPVKTEAFF
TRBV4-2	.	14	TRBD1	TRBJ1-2	TGTGCCAGCAGCCATGACAGGGGGAACTATGGCTACACCTTC	CASSHDRGNYGYTF
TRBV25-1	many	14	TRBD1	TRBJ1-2	TGTGCCAGCAGCCCGAGACAGGGTTTGCGGGGCTACACCTTC	CASSPRQGLRGYTF
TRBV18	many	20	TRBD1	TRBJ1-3	TGTGCCAGCTCACCACTAAGGACAGGCGTTGCTTCGGCCTCTGGAAACACCATATATTTT	CASSPLRTGVASASGNTIYF
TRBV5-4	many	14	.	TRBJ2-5	TGTGCCAGCAGCCCCTCGGACAGAGAAGAGACCCAGTACTTC	CASSPSDREETQYF
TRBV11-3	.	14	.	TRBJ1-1	TGTGCCAGCAGCTCGGACGGCTTGAGCACTGAAGCTTTCTTT	CASSSDGLSTEAFF
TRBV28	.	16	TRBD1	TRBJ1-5	TGTGCCAGCAGCTCCCGGGAGCAGGGGGTCGCCCAGCCCCAGCATTTT	CASSSREQGVAQPQHF
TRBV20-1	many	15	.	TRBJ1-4	TGCAGTGCTAGAGTAGGAGGGCATAGTAATGAAAAACTGTTTTTT	CSARVGGHSNEKLFF
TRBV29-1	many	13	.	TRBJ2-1	TGCAGCGTTGAAGGGACAGACTACAATGAGCAGTTCTTC	CSVEGTDYNEQFF
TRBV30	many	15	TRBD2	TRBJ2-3	TGTGCCTGGGTAAGACTAGCGGGAGTGACAGATACGCAGTATTTT	CAWVRLAGVTDTQYF